These 15 T cell receptor beta chains share one sample of origin, sequenced in a study of human T cells and chemical hapten exposure. TCRdb called the RACE reads again in MiXCR, with one record for every CDR3 protein. Found here are more than 90,000 distinct CDR3 sequences, 9.5% to 12% of them singletons; the top ten hold 3.2%. Time point here: patch test 2, 6 weeks after DPC sensitization. Indicated treatment: therapeutic diphenylcyclopropenone sensitization with weekly scalp DPC. This material consisted of whole blood, taken in connection with sensitization to the hapten diphenylcyclopropenone (DPC). The origin of the receptors is a woman aged 40 to 49 with alopecia areata. Some clones in this sample may be carry-over from other donors' samples.

The chain couples TRBV5-1 to TRBJ2-1; D is undetermined. Trimming took 5 bases from V and 2 from J, leaving 14 bases between them. This CDR3 is built from 15 residues. Germline CDR1 is SGHRS and CDR2 is YFSETQ. CDR3 sequence: CASRTTSVPYNEQFF. The CDR3 DNA reads TGCGCCAGCAGAACAACATCCGTGCCCTACAATGAGCAGTTCTTC.

This clonotype was detected a few times. The V gene is TRBV4-3, the J gene TRBJ1-1; D call uncertain. Looked up from germline, CDR1 is LGHNA and CDR2 is YSLEER. The CDR3 is 14 residues long. Trimming stripped 0 bases from V and 10 bases from J, with 15 bases between. The chain's CDR3 is CASSQDEEAGSAFF. The CDR3 DNA sequence: TGCGCCAGCAGCCAAGATGAAGAGGCGGGGTCAGCTTTCTTT.

This clonotype was detected only a few times. V gene TRBV14 combines with J gene TRBJ1-1; the D gene is possibly TRBD1 (5 bases). V was trimmed by 0 bases and J by 4 bases, leaving 12 bases between them. The germline V gene has CDR1 SGHDN and CDR2 FVKESK. This CDR3 spans 15 amino acids. In nucleotides, the CDR3 is TGTGCCAGCAGCCAAGATATGGGGGGACTCACTGAAGCTTTCTTT. It codes for CASSQDMGGLTEAFF.

The chain is built from TRBV4-2 and TRBJ2-3, with 9 bases identical to TRBD2. Trimming at V came to 0 bases and at J to 1 base, leaving 2 bases not matched to a gene. In germline, CDR1 is LGHNA, CDR2 YNFKEQ. There are 16 residues in the CDR3. CDR3 in amino acids: CASSQDAGGRTDTQYF. DNA of the CDR3: TGTGCCAGCAGCCAAGATGCGGGGGGGCGCACAGATACGCAGTATTTT.

In its sample, this clonotype was seen a few times. V gene TRBV9 combines with J gene TRBJ2-7, with 8 nucleotides matching TRBD2. Unmatched junction bases numbered 8, after V lost 3 bases and J lost 0 bases. This CDR3 contains 16 residues. CDR1 is SGDLS and CDR2 is YYNGEE in the germline V gene. The CDR3 reads CASSGRLLADSYEQYF. CDR3 coding DNA: TGTGCCAGCAGCGGGCGGTTACTAGCGGACTCCTACGAGCAGTACTTC.

This clonotype has only a few counts. This chain connects TRBV7-2 to TRBJ2-1; a possible D gene is TRBD2 (6 bases). Per germline, CDR1 SGHTA and CDR2 FQGNSA. V lost 3 bases, J lost 9 bases, and 18 bases lay in between. The CDR3 covers 15 residues. The CDR3 protein is CASSFQAAAGGEQFF. The CDR3 bases are TGTGCCAGCAGCTTCCAAGCGGCAGCCGGGGGTGAGCAGTTCTTC.

This clonotype showed up many times. The CDR3 region has the DNA TGTGCCAGCAGTGCCGGGACAGGGGACACCGGGGAGCTGTTTTTT. As protein: CASSAGTGDTGELFF. The chain couples TRBV6-4 to TRBJ2-2, with 10 bases aligning to TRBD1. Per the germline V gene, CDR1 is MRHNA and CDR2 is SNTAGT. V dropped 4 bases and J dropped 3; count of bases not matched to a gene: 2. The CDR3 sequence is 15 residues long.

This sequence joins TRBV9 and TRBJ2-3; D gene unclear. V lost 6 bases and J lost 0, with 8 bases in between. Germline CDR1 reads SGDLS; CDR2 reads YYNGEE. The CDR3 spans 13 residues. CDR3 region: CASNPGSTDTQYF. The CDR3 DNA follows: TGTGCCAGCAACCCTGGGAGCACAGATACGCAGTATTTT. The whole variable domain, filled in from reference TRBV9 and TRBJ2-3, reads DSGVTQTPKHLITATGQRVTLRCSPRSGDLSVYWYQQSLDQGLQFLIQYYNGEERAKGNILERFSAQQFPDLHSELNLSSLELGDSALYFCASNPGSTDTQYFGPGTRLTVL.

The chain links TRBV7-2 to TRBJ2-4; D unresolved. CDR3 length: 17 amino acids. Germline CDR1 is SGHTA and CDR2 is FQGNSA. Trimming removed 5 bases at V and 7 bases at J, with 24 bases between. CDR3 loop: CASSLAQVPVKGNIQYF. DNA of the CDR3: TGTGCCAGCAGCCTCGCCCAGGTCCCCGTTAAAGGGAACATTCAGTACTTC.

This clonotype was found many times. This sequence joins TRBV21-1 and TRBJ1-4; the D call of TRBD1 is as the table states it, not checked on the DNA. TRBV21-1 is designated a pseudogene. This CDR3 contains 18 residues. The CDR3: CASTKRPGHLHLNEKLFF. As DNA, the CDR3 is TGTGCCAGCACCAAAAGACCGGGCCACCTCCACCTAAATGAAAAACTGTTTTTT.

This chain uses TRBV2 with TRBJ2-5; 12 positions match TRBD2. CDR1 SNHLY and CDR2 FYNNEI come from the germline V gene. This CDR3 is 16 amino acids long. The junction had 8 bases not matched to a gene; V was cut back by 4 bases and J by 5 bases. The CDR3 nucleotides read TGTGCCAGCAGTGCCCTAGCGGGAGGGCCGCGGGAGACCCAGTACTTC. Protein sequence: CASSALAGGPRETQYF.

This clonotype has a count of ten or more. The chain employs TRBV6-1 and TRBJ2-7; perhaps TRBD2 as D (6 bases). Germline CDR1 and CDR2: MNHNS and SASEGT. The length of the CDR3 is 13 residues. V dropped 5 bases and J dropped 5 bases, with 13 bases sitting between them. CDR3 coding DNA: TGTGCCAGCAGTTACGGACGCGGGGACGAGCAGTACTTC. It specifies CASSYGRGDEQYF.

The chain couples TRBV9 to TRBJ1-1; D is unclear. Germline assignment: CDR1 SGDLS and CDR2 YYNGEE. The length of the CDR3 is 15 residues. V was cut by 0 bases and J by 0 bases, with 9 bases left in between. The CDR3 DNA reads TGTGCCAGCAGCGTAGATCTAAACATGAACACTGAAGCTTTCTTT. Protein sequence: CASSVDLNMNTEAFF.

The chain links TRBV6-5 to TRBJ1-3; D is uncertain. Germline V gene sequence: CDR1 MNHEY, CDR2 SVGAGI. V was trimmed by 0 bases and J by 0 bases, leaving 9 bases between them. This CDR3 has 16 residues. CDR3 in DNA: TGTGCCAGCAGTTACTCGATACCCAGCTCTGGAAACACCATATATTTT. Translating gives CASSYSIPSSGNTIYF.

This clonotype was seen repeatedly, ten times or more. The DNA of the CDR3 is TGCAGTGCTAGAGATTCCGGGAGGGTAGATACGCAGTATTTT. Residues: CSARDSGRVDTQYF. The rearrangement links TRBV20-1 to TRBJ2-3; 8 bases line up with TRBD2. Trimming at V came to 0 bases and at J to 5 bases, leaving 4 bases not matched to a gene. The CDR3 length is 14 residues. CDR1 and CDR2 from the germline V gene are DFQATT and SNEGSKA (reference sequence).